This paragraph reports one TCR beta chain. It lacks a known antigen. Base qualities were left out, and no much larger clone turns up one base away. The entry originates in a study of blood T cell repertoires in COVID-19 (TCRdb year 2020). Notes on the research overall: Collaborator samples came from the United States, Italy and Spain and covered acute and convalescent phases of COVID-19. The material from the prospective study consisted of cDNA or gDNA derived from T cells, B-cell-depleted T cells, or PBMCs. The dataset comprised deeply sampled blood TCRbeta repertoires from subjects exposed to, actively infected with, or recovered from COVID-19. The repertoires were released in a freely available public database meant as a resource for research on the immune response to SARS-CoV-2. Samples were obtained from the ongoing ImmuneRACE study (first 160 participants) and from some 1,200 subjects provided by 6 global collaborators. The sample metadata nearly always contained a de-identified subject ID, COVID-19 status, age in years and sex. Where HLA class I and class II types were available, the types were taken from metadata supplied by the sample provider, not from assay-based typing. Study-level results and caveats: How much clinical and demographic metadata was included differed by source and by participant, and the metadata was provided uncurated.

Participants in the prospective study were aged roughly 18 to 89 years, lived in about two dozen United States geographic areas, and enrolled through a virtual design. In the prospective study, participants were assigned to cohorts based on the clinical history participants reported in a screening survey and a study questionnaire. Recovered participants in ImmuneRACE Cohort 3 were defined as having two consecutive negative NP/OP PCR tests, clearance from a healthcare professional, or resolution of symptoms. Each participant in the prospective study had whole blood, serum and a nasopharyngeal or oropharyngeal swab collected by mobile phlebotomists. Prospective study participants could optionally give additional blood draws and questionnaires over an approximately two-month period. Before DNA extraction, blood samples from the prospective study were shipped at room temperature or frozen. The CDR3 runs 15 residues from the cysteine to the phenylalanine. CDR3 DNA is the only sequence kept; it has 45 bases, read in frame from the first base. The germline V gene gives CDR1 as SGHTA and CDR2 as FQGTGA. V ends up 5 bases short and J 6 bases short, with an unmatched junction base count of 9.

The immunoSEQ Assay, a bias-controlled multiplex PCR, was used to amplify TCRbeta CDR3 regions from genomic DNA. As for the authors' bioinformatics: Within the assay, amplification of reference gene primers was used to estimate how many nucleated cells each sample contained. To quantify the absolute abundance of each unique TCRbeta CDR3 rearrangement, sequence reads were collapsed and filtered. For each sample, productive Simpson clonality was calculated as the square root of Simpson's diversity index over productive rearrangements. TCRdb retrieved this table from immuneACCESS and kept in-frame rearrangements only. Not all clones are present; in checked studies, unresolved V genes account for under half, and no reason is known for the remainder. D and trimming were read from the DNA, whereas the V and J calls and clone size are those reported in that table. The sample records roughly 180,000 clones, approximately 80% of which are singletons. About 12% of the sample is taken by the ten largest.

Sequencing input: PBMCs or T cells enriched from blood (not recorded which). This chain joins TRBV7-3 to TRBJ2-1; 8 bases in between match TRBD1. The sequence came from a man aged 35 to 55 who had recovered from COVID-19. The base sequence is TGTGCCAGCAGCCCCGGGACAGGTTTTGGCAATGAGCAGTTCTTC. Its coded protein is CASSPGTGFGNEQFF.